This T cell receptor beta chain was obtained from a study of T cell responses to AZD1222 COVID-19 vaccine. Study-level findings and limits: A reported finding is that nearly half of spike-specific TCRs target unmutated variant regions. The CD4 TCRs associated with vaccination extended across spike and predominated at 160-218 and 743-854. Without day 14 samples, only post-peak T cell repertoires were studied. Baseline seropositives among AZD1222 recipients totaled only five to seven.

The data were produced by immunoSEQ multiplex PCR, yet TCRdb's version contains in-frame clones alone and is incomplete. The sample lists roughly 58,000 clones; roughly 85% were seen once. In germline, CDR1 is MNHNY, CDR2 SVGAGI (reference sequence). The CDR3 extends over 13 amino acids. Between the trimmed V and J ends, which lost 8 bases and 4 bases, there was a span of 15 bases. A note on this clone: Antigen: not known.

The receptor was derived from an adult in good health. This chain joins TRBV6-6 and TRBJ2-7; D gene uncertain. The sequenced sample was peripheral blood, obtained on day 0 of MenACWY control vaccination. Here the CDR3 DNA reads TGTGCCAGCTCGAACGTAGGAGATTACGAGCAGTACTTC. Protein: CASSNVGDYEQYF.